This T cell receptor (beta chain) was retrieved from a study of neoadjuvant anti-PD-1 for oral cavity cancer. Study as a whole: Most patients had three to four biweekly doses of 3 mg/kg nivolumab before resection. Patients without progression received a fourth nivolumab dose around day 43, then surgical resection on days 50-56.

V lost 3 bases and J lost 9, with 12 bases in between. There are 13 residues in the CDR3. Germline CDR1 SGHAT, CDR2 FQNNGV. Clones were read by immunoSEQ multiplex PCR, and TCRdb kept only the in-frame ones, dropping some. This table holds 60,000 to 75,000 clones, 79% found once. The clonotype originates from a person aged 35-79 years with oral cavity squamous cell carcinoma. The source material was PBMCs, sampled before nivolumab (anti-PD-1) treatment. The chain recombines TRBV11-2 with TRBJ1-5; D is possibly TRBD1 (6 bases). DNA for the CDR3: TGTGCCAGCAGCTTTAAACAGGGCTCGCCCCAGCATTTT. This gives the protein CASSFKQGSPQHF.